This TCR beta chain stems from a study of T cell repertoires in cytomegalovirus infection. As for the study in general: Based on public TCR beta signatures, there were indications of CMV infection and of a matching HLA type.

With regard to this clonotype: Antigen specificity is unknown.

Using its own MiXCR run on the reads, TCRdb lists one record per CDR3 protein. The sample records fewer than 300,000 distinct CDR3 sequences, more than 20% being singletons. Notes on the study in general: HLA-C-restricted, CMV-specific TCR beta clonotypes were dominant ex vivo. Carriage of CMV together with the relevant HLA was identifiable through cumulative public TCR beta family frequency.

This receptor was identified in a human donor in good health (CMV status not recorded). Some clones in this sample may be carry-over from other donors' samples. Sequencing input: PBMCs.

This CDR3 is CASSYGLAGGYNEQFF. The CDR3 coding sequence is TGTGCCAGCAGTTACGGACTAGCCGGGGGCTACAATGAGCAGTTCTTC. This chain joins TRBV6-2 or TRBV6-3 and TRBJ2-1; 8 positions agree with TRBD2. The CDR3 runs to 16 residues. V lost 2 bases and J lost 3; bases outside the gene matches: 6. Germline-derived CDR1 and CDR2 are MNHEY and SVGEGT.